A selection of T cell receptor beta chains follows, all from one sample in a study of cytomegalovirus exposure and HLA in healthy donors. Some clones are missing from TCRdb's copy, which holds only in-frame ones; the method was immunoSEQ multiplex PCR. The table includes over 150,000 clones, more than 60% detected once. Sequenced material: PBMCs. These receptors all stem from a woman aged 45-65 years in good health and CMV-seropositive. CDR3s include the opening cysteine and the closing phenylalanine or tryptophan. The D gene is left open where the match is weak. The size of a clone is reported for some rows only, either as once, few or many, or as a class for expanded clones.

TRBJ2-7,NA,TRBV6-5,TRBD2,TGTGCCAGCAGTCGACTAGCGGACTCCTACGAGCAGTACTTC,CASSRLADSYEQYF
TRBJ2-2,NA,TRBV20-1,NA,TGCAGTGCTACAGACACCGGGGAGCTGTTTTTT,CSATDTGELFF
TRBJ2-1,NA,TRBV6-6,TRBD2,TGTGCCAGCAGGATTAGCGGGAGGGCAGCTGAGCAGTTCTTC,CASRISGRAAEQFF
TRBJ2-3,NA,TRBV4-1,NA,TGCGCCAGCAGCCCTGTCGAGCGGGTCACAGATACGCAGTATTTT,CASSPVERVTDTQYF
TRBJ2-7,NA,TRBV19,NA,TGTGCCAGTAGTAGTGGCTCAGGGAGGAGCTACGAGCAGTACTTC,CASSSGSGRSYEQYF
TRBJ1-2,NA,TRBV19,TRBD1,TGTGCCAGTAGTATTGGCGGACAGGCCGAACGCTACACCTTC,CASSIGGQAERYTF
TRBJ2-2,NA,TRBV6-5,TRBD1,TGTGCCAGCAGACGACAGGGGGTTAACACCGGGGAGCTGTTTTTT,CASRRQGVNTGELFF
TRBJ2-7,few,TRBV11-2,NA,TGTGCCAGCAGCTTAGACCTATTTAGCGACTACGAGCAGTACTTC,CASSLDLFSDYEQYF
TRBJ2-1,NA,TRBV11-1,NA,TGTGCCAGCAGCCTCGCAGGCGCATACAATGAGCAGTTCTTC,CASSLAGAYNEQFF
TRBJ2-5,NA,TRBV29-1,NA,TGCAGCGTTGGAGAAGAGACCCAGTACTTC,CSVGEETQYF
TRBJ2-1,NA,TRBV4-3,TRBD1,TGCGCCAGCAGCCATGACATCGGACAGGGGGCGATCCATGAGCAGTTCTTC,CASSHDIGQGAIHEQFF
TRBJ2-5,once,TRBV19,TRBD1,TGTGCCAGTAGTATTACTCCACAGGACAGGGTATCGGAGACCCAGTACTTC,CASSITPQDRVSETQYF
TRBJ1-2,few,TRBV4-3,TRBD1,TGCGCCAGCAGCCAAGATCACAGGGGCTATGGCTACACCTTC,CASSQDHRGYGYTF
TRBJ2-2,NA,TRBV10-3,TRBD1,TGTGCCATCAGCCGGGACAGGGAAAACGGGGAGCTGTTTTTT,CAISRDRENGELFF
TRBJ2-3,NA,TRBV5-1,NA,TGCGCCAGCAGCTCGGGACACCGAGATACGCAGTATTTT,CASSSGHRDTQYF
TRBJ1-2,NA,TRBV5-6,TRBD1,TGTGCCAGCAGCTTGGGACAGGGAATTTGGGACTATGGCTACACCTTC,CASSLGQGIWDYGYTF
TRBJ2-1,NA,TRBV5-4,NA,TGTGCCAGCAGCTTGGCCGGACTACTCAATGAGCAGTTCTTC,CASSLAGLLNEQFF
TRBJ2-6,NA,TRBV29-1,NA,TGCAGCGTTGAGGCCTCTGGGGCCAACGGCCTGACTTTC,CSVEASGANGLTF
TRBJ2-7,NA,TRBV7-3,TRBD2,TGTGCCAGCAGCCTCAGCCCGGGACTAGCGGGACTCGGGGAGCAGTACTTC,CASSLSPGLAGLGEQYF
TRBJ1-3,NA,TRBV11-3,TRBD1,TGTGCCAGCAGCTTCCTCCCGGGACAGGGGCTATACACCATATATTTT,CASSFLPGQGLYTIYF
TRBJ2-2,NA,TRBV19,NA,TGTGCCAGTAGTATAGTACAGGGCACCACCGGGGAGCTGTTTTTT,CASSIVQGTTGELFF
TRBJ1-2,NA,TRBV28,TRBD1,TGTGCCAGCAGTTTATTCCAGACAGGGGGCACCGATGGCTACACCTTC,CASSLFQTGGTDGYTF
TRBJ2-2,NA,TRBV19,NA,TGTGCCAGTAGGGACAGAACGAACACCGGGGAGCTGTTTTTT,CASRDRTNTGELFF
TRBJ2-7,NA,TRBV2,NA,TGTGCCAGCAGTGAAGGTCTGGCAGGCCCCTCCTACGAGCAGTACTTC,CASSEGLAGPSYEQYF
TRBJ1-2,NA,TRBV10-3,NA,TGTGCCAGAGCCTTCGGGGGGATTCAACAGGTCTCCTACTATGGCTACACCTTC,CARAFGGIQQVSYYGYTF
TRBJ2-7,few,TRBV5-6,TRBD1,TGTGCCAGCAGCTCACTGACAGGGTATGTCGAGCAGTACTTC,CASSSLTGYVEQYF
TRBJ1-1,once,TRBV6-5,TRBD1,TGTGCCAGCAGTTCCGCGGGACAGCTGAACACTGAAGCTTTCTTT,CASSSAGQLNTEAFF
TRBJ1-1,NA,TRBV9,NA,TGTGCCAGCAGCGTAGCACAGTTGAACACTGAAGCTTTCTTT,CASSVAQLNTEAFF
TRBJ1-1,NA,TRBV14,NA,TGTGCCAGCAGACTAAACGACGGAATTGAAGCTTTCTTT,CASRLNDGIEAFF
TRBJ2-1,NA,TRBV28,NA,TGTGCCAGCAGTATAGGGGGGGAGGGCTACAATGAGCAGTTCTTC,CASSIGGEGYNEQFF
TRBJ2-1,NA,TRBV5-1,TRBD1,TGCGCCAGCAGTTCTACAGGGGAATCCTACAATGAGCAGTTCTTC,CASSSTGESYNEQFF
TRBJ1-3,once,TRBV7-2,NA,TGTGCCAGCAGCCCCGGACAGCTCTCTGGAAACACCATATATTTT,CASSPGQLSGNTIYF
TRBJ1-5,NA,TRBV28,TRBD1,TGTGCCAGCAGTTTAACCGGACAGGGGGATCAGCCCCAGCATTTT,CASSLTGQGDQPQHF
TRBJ2-2,NA,TRBV9,TRBD2,TGTGCCAGCAGCGAGGGGGGAAGCGGGGGGAGGACCGGGGAGCTGTTTTTT,CASSEGGSGGRTGELFF
TRBJ1-1,NA,TRBV5-1,NA,TGCGCCAGCAGCTTGGCGGGGGATGGGACTGAAGCTTTCTTT,CASSLAGDGTEAFF
TRBJ2-3,few,TRBV5-1,NA,TGTGCCAGCAGCTTGGGGCCCACAGATACGCAGTATTTT,CASSLGPTDTQYF
TRBJ2-3,NA,TRBV11-3,NA,TGTGCCAGCAGCTATATGAGCACAGATACGCAGTATTTT,CASSYMSTDTQYF
TRBJ2-6,NA,TRBV4-2,NA,TGTGCCAGCGTTCCGACAGCTACCACCTCTGGGGCCAACGTCCTGACTTTC,CASVPTATTSGANVLTF
TRBJ1-5,NA,TRBV19,NA,TGTGCCAGTATCGGGGGGGGGTCTGAGGCGAGGCCCCAGCATTTT,CASIGGGSEARPQHF
TRBJ2-1,NA,TRBV28,TRBD2,TGTGCCAGCAGTTTATCAACCCGAGGTCAGTGGGGGGGTAGTGAGCAGTTCTTC,CASSLSTRGQWGGSEQFF
TRBJ1-4,NA,TRBV30,NA,TGTGCCTGGGCCGGTGAGGACTCTTTTAATGAAAAACTGTTTTTT,CAWAGEDSFNEKLFF
TRBJ1-2,few,TRBV18,TRBD1,TGTGCCAGCTCACCAATAGGACAGGCCCAAGGCTACACCTTC,CASSPIGQAQGYTF
TRBJ1-2,NA,TRBV27,NA,TGTGCCAGCAGTTTATCCACAGGGAACACCTATGGCTACACCTTC,CASSLSTGNTYGYTF
TRBJ1-1,NA,TRBV10-3,TRBD1,TGTACCATCAATGAGGGGACAGGGAACACTGAAGCTTTCTTT,CTINEGTGNTEAFF
TRBJ2-3,NA,TRBV13,TRBD2,TGTGCCAGCAGCTTAGCTAGCGGGGGGGAATGGACAGATACGCAGTATTTT,CASSLASGGEWTDTQYF
TRBJ1-6,few,TRBV19,TRBD1,TGTGCCAGTAGTCCGCGACAGGGCCATTTTAATTCACCCCTCCACTTT,CASSPRQGHFNSPLHF